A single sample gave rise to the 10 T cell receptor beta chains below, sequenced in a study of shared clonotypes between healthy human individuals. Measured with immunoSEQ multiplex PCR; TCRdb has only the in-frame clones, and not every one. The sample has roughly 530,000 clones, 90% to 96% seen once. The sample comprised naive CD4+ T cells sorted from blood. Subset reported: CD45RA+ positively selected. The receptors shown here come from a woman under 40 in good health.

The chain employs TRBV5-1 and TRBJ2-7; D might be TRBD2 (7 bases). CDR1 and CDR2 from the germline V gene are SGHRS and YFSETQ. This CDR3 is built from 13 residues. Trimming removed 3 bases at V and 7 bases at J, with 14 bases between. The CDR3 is CASSWGRGKEQYF. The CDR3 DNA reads TGCGCCAGCAGCTGGGGGCGGGGGAAAGAGCAGTACTTC.

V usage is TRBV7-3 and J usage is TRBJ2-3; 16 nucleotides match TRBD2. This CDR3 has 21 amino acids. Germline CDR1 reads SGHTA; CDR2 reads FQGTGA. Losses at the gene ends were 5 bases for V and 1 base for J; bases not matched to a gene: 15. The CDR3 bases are TGTGCCAGCAGCCGTACACCGGGACTAGCGGGAGGGAGAGGGGGCACAGATACGCAGTATTTT. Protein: CASSRTPGLAGGRGGTDTQYF. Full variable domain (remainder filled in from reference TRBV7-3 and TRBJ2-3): GAGVSQTPSNKVTEKGKYVELRCDPISGHTALYWYRQSLGQGPEFLIYFQGTGAADDSGLPNDRFFAVRPEGSVSTLKIQRTERGDSAVYLCASSRTPGLAGGRGGTDTQYFGPGTRLTVL.

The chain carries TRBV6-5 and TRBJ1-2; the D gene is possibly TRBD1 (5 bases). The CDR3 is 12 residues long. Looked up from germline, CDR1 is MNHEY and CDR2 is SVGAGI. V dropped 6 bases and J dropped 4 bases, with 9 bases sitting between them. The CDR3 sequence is CASRQDSYGYTF. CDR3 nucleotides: TGTGCCAGCAGACAAGACAGCTATGGCTACACCTTC.

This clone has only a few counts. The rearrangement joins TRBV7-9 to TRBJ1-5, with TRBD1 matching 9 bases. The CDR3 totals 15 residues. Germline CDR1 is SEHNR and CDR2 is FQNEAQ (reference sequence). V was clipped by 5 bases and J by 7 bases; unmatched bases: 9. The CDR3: CASSPQGAAEQPQHF. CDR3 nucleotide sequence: TGTGCCAGCAGCCCACAGGGGGCAGCAGAACAGCCCCAGCATTTT. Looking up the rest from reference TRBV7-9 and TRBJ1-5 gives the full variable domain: DTGVSQNPRHKITKRGQNVTFRCDPISEHNRLYWYRQTLGQGPEFLTYFQNEAQLEKSRLLSDRFSAERPKGSFSTLEIQRTEQGDSAMYLCASSPQGAAEQPQHFGDGTRLSIL.

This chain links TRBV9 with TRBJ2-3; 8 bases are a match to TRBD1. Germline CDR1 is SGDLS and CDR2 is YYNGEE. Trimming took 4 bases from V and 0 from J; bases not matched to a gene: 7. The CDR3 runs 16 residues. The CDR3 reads CASSPRDRTSTDTQYF. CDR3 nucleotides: TGTGCCAGCAGCCCCCGGGACAGGACGAGCACAGATACGCAGTATTTT.

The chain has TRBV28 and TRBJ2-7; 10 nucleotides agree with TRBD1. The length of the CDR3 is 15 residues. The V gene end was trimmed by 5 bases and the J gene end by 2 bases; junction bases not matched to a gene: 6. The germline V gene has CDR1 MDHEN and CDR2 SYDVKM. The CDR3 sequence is CASSPATGGPYEQYF. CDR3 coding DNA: TGTGCCAGCAGTCCCGCGACAGGGGGCCCCTACGAGCAGTACTTC.

The CDR3 DNA reads TGTGCCAGCAGCGAAACTAACCCCCCAACCACAGATACGCAGTATTTT. This codes for CASSETNPPTTDTQYF. The chain links TRBV5-4 to TRBJ2-3; D is uncertain. CDR1 is SGHNT and CDR2 is YYREEE in the germline V gene (reference sequence). The V end was cut by 4 bases, the J end by 2 bases, with 17 bases between. This CDR3 comprises 16 residues.

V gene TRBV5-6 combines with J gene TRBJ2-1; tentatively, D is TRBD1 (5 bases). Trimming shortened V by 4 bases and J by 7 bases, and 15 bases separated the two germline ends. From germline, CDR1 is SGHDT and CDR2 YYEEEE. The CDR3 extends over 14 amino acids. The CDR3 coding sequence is TGTGCCAGCAGCCCCCGCGCAGGGTGGAATGAGCAGTTCTTC. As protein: CASSPRAGWNEQFF.

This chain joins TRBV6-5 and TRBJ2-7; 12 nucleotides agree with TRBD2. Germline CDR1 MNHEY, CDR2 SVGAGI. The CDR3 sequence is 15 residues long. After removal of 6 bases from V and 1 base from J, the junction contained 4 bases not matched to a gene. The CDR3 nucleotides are TGTGCCAGCAGCCTGACTAGCGGGAGTTCCTACGAGCAGTACTTC. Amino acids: CASSLTSGSSYEQYF.

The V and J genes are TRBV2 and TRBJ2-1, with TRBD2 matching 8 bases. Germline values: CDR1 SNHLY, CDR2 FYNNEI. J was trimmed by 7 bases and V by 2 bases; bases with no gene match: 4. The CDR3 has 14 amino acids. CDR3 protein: CASSESSSGNEQFF. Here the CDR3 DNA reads TGTGCCAGCAGTGAAAGTTCTAGCGGGAATGAGCAGTTCTTC.